This is a list of T cell receptor beta chains from one sample in a study of shared clonotypes between healthy human individuals. Clones were read by immunoSEQ multiplex PCR, and TCRdb kept only the in-frame ones, dropping some. The sample holds millions of clones; 85% to 95% are singletons and the top ten take roughly 0.13%. The sequenced sample was naive CD4+ T cells sorted from blood. These receptor sequences come from a man between 18 and 35 years old in good health. Both conserved end residues are part of each CDR3.

CASSQESVSGTQYF | TRBV4-2 | 14 | TRBJ2-5
CASSADRGIYGYTF | TRBV6-6 | 14 | TRBJ1-2
CASSQEILAGVADTQYF | TRBV4-3 | 17 | TRBJ2-3
CASSLSAGSGANVLTF | TRBV28 | 16 | TRBJ2-6
CASSYAGRANYGYTF | TRBV27 | 15 | TRBJ1-2
CAWSKPPGTGAYEQYF | TRBV30 | 16 | TRBJ2-7
CAWSHPLHYNEQFF | TRBV30 | 14 | TRBJ2-1
CASSPTVDTEAFF | TRBV6-5 | 13 | TRBJ1-1
CASSVGVGAYEQYF | TRBV7-2 | 14 | TRBJ2-7
CASSSQPDRADTQYF | TRBV7-9 | 15 | TRBJ2-3
CASSAYRNENTEAFF | TRBV7-9 | 15 | TRBJ1-1
CASSPRLQPQHF | TRBV19 | 12 | TRBJ1-5
CASSPAEPNSPLHF | TRBV9 | 14 | TRBJ1-6
CASSGLPHTEAFF | TRBV10-2 | 13 | TRBJ1-1
CASGGQGRGNTIYF | TRBV6-5 | 14 | TRBJ1-3
CAWTAYSGRANTGELFF | TRBV30 | 17 | TRBJ2-2
CASTPNRGKSTDTQYF | TRBV19 | 16 | TRBJ2-3
CSVRAGAAGNTIYF | TRBV29-1 | 14 | TRBJ1-3
CASSRAGTWAVYEQYF | TRBV7-8 | 16 | TRBJ2-7
CASSPLAGDLNEQFF | TRBV7-9 | 15 | TRBJ2-1
CASSSPRTIHEQYF | TRBV19 | 14 | TRBJ2-7
CSVEPAGYIGYTF | TRBV29-1 | 13 | TRBJ1-2
CASSPPGANSMNTEAFF | TRBV18 | 17 | TRBJ1-1
CASSQDPGQGQETQYF | TRBV4-2 | 16 | TRBJ2-5
CASSQRVDRNYGYTF | TRBV5-1 | 15 | TRBJ1-2
CASARRQVQETQYF | TRBV5-1 | 14 | TRBJ2-5
CSARDDETQYF | TRBV20-1 | 11 | TRBJ2-5
CSALRLAGAGDEQFF | TRBV29-1 | 15 | TRBJ2-1
CASSRSATNEKLFF | TRBV9 | 14 | TRBJ1-4
CASSSAPTSYEQYF | TRBV5-1 | 14 | TRBJ2-7
CAWRIGETQYF | TRBV30 | 11 | TRBJ2-5
CASSSSGGYGIQYF | TRBV7-2 | 14 | TRBJ2-4
CASSNGQFKNEKLFF | TRBV7-9 | 15 | TRBJ1-4
CASSAWGNTIYF | TRBV19 | 12 | TRBJ1-3
CASSLEGPGNTIYF | TRBV5-1 | 14 | TRBJ1-3
CASSLEGTDMNTEAFF | TRBV5-1 | 16 | TRBJ1-1
CASSQEGAGSLLRGTGNTIYF | TRBV4-3 | 21 | TRBJ1-3
CASSSGTGGYEQYF | TRBV7-2 | 14 | TRBJ2-7